This T cell receptor beta chain emerged from a study of shared clonotypes between healthy human individuals. The CDR3 loop spans 17 amino acids. The germline gives CDR1 LNHDA, CDR2 SQIVND (reference sequence). V lost 3 bases and J lost 0, with 17 bases in between. On this clone itself: Its antigen is as yet unknown.

Cells designated naive CD8 were CD45RO-negative and were positively selected for CCR7, with terminally differentiated effector memory CD45RA+ cells excluded. Healthy HIV-negative adults with no recent acute infections or vaccinations were recruited as donors. General study findings and limits: Generation of non-shared clonotypes was less probable than generation of clonotypes shared by all four donors. Exclusively blood specimens were collected; tissue repertoires likely differ.

TCRdb's table, derived via immunoSEQ multiplex PCR, lists solely in-frame clones and lacks some. The sample holds approximately 1.9 million clones, roughly 95% seen once. V and J are TRBV19 and TRBJ1-2, with D tentatively TRBD1 (6 bases). The clonotype was recovered from a man aged 18-30 years in good health. Some clones in this sample may be carry-over from other donors' samples. The sample comprised naive CD8+ T cells from PBMCs. The CDR3 is CASSMRSGVTTNYGYTF. The CDR3 region has the DNA TGTGCCAGTAGTATGCGTTCAGGGGTCACCACTAACTATGGCTACACCTTC.